The 22 T cell receptor beta chains listed next were all sequenced from one sample in a study of cytomegalovirus exposure and HLA in healthy donors. Vbeta (60) and Jbeta (13) primers were used in the PCR. Sequencing was performed with immunoSEQ multiplex PCR; in TCRdb, only in-frame clones are kept and a portion is missing. Its clone listing holds around 70,000 clones. Material for sequencing was PBMCs. These receptors were collected from a female donor in good health and CMV-seropositive.

The chain links TRBV28 to TRBJ1-3; 9 positions match TRBD1. V dropped 6 bases and J dropped 2; count of bases not matched to a gene: 11. The CDR3 has 17 amino acids. Germline V gives CDR1 MDHEN, CDR2 SYDVKM. The CDR3: CASRTLAGTGPGNTIYF. CDR3 DNA: TGTGCCAGCAGAACTCTCGCCGGGACAGGGCCTGGAAACACCATATATTTT.

The chain recombines TRBV18 with TRBJ1-1, with D perhaps TRBD1 (5 bases). V dropped 5 bases and J dropped 1 base, with 8 bases sitting between them. The CDR3 has 13 residues. In germline, CDR1 is KGHSH, CDR2 LQKENI. In DNA form, the CDR3 reads TGTGCCAGCTCAGGGGGGGAGAACACTGAAGCTTTCTTT. Translated: CASSGGENTEAFF.

V and J are TRBV5-1 and TRBJ1-1; D gene ambiguous. V was cut by 4 bases and J by 1 base, with 14 bases left in between. Germline loops: CDR1 SGHRS, CDR2 YFSETQ. CDR3 length equals 15 residues. The CDR3: CASSQTRVGNTEAFF. The CDR3 bases are TGCGCCAGCAGCCAAACCCGGGTGGGGAACACTGAAGCTTTCTTT.

The genes are TRBV6-5 and TRBJ1-2, with D maybe TRBD1 (5 bases). The CDR3 has 15 amino acids. V lost 5 bases and J 5 bases, leaving 18 bases between the germline ends. Germline loops: CDR1 MNHEY, CDR2 SVGAGI. In DNA form, the CDR3 reads TGTGCCAGCAGTCGCCGGACGCAGGGTGAATATGGCTACACCTTC. The encoded protein is CASSRRTQGEYGYTF.

J is TRBJ1-5 and V is TRBV4-1; D call uncertain. The CDR3 spans 16 residues. Germline V lookup: CDR1 MGHRA, CDR2 YSYEKL. The V end lost 0 bases, the J end lost 5 bases, and 14 bases lay between the germline ends. The CDR3 DNA reads TGCGCCAGCAGCCAAGACGCAACTAGAGGCCATCAGCCCCAGCATTTT. Amino acid sequence: CASSQDATRGHQPQHF.

The chain employs TRBV6-5 and TRBJ1-3, with D uncertain. Between the trimmed V and J ends, which lost 0 bases and 0 bases, there was a span of 6 bases. Germline V gene sequence: CDR1 MNHEY, CDR2 SVGAGI. CDR3 length: 15 amino acids. As DNA, the CDR3 is TGTGCCAGCAGTTACTCCCCCAGCTCTGGAAACACCATATATTTT. This translates into CASSYSPSSGNTIYF.

The CDR3 loop reads CASRPGPNYGYTF. The CDR3 DNA reads as TGTGCCAGCAGGCCAGGGCCTAACTATGGCTACACCTTC. The chain recombines TRBV6-5 with TRBJ1-2; TRBD1 is a possible D gene (5 bases). Trimming cost V 6 bases and J 0 bases, with 8 bases left between them. This CDR3 contains 13 residues. The germline V gene encodes CDR1 MNHEY and CDR2 SVGAGI.

CDR3 in amino acids: CATQTGNRGNTEAFF. CDR3 DNA: TGTGCCACCCAGACAGGGAACCGAGGGAACACTGAAGCTTTCTTT. The chain employs TRBV19 and TRBJ1-1; 7 nucleotides agree with TRBD1. The germline CDR1 and CDR2 sequences are LNHDA and SQIVND (reference sequence). V shed 10 bases and J 1 base; nucleotides not matched to a gene: 12. This CDR3 has 15 amino acids.

Notes on this clone: Germline and junction disagree at one end, which may indicate a read error. The genes are TRBV5-4 and TRBJ1-1; 8 nucleotides line up with TRBD1. CDR1 is SGHNT and CDR2 is YYREEE in the germline V gene (reference sequence). This CDR3 is built from 15 residues. This CDR3 reads CASSRTGLMNTEDFF. For the CDR3, the DNA is TGTGCCAGCAGCAGGACAGGGCTTATGAACACTGAAGATTTCTTT.

The rearrangement joins TRBV4-2 to TRBJ2-5; perhaps TRBD2 as D (5 bases). The CDR3 runs 14 residues. Germline loops: CDR1 LGHNA, CDR2 YNFKEQ. V lost 4 bases and J 2 bases, leaving 11 bases between the germline ends. In DNA, the CDR3 is TGTGCCAGCAGCCTAGGACTGGGACAAGAGACCCAGTACTTC. Protein: CASSLGLGQETQYF.

V is TRBV7-7 and J is TRBJ2-3; possible D gene TRBD2, 5 bases. CDR3 length: 12 residues. Germline CDR1 SSHAT, CDR2 FNYEAQ (reference sequence). The CDR3 spells CATRGSTDTQYF. CDR3 DNA: TGTGCTACACGCGGGAGCACAGATACGCAGTATTTT.

The V and J genes are TRBV29-1 and TRBJ1-2, with a weak D call TRBD1 (6 bases). V lost 7 bases and J 4 bases, leaving 19 bases between the germline ends. From germline, CDR1 is SQVTM and CDR2 ANQGSEA. The CDR3 sequence is 14 residues long. The CDR3: CSAMPIRGAYGYTF. The CDR3 DNA is TGCAGCGCCATGCCGATCAGGGGCGCCTATGGCTACACCTTC.

The rearrangement joins TRBV7-2 to TRBJ2-7; TRBD2 matches at 10 bases. With V trimmed by 6 bases and J by 2 bases, 7 bases remained unmatched. CDR1 and CDR2 (germline): SGHTA, FQGNSA. The CDR3 covers 15 residues. The CDR3 sequence: CASSPRLAGAYEQYF. The CDR3 nucleotides are TGTGCCAGCAGTCCCCGGCTAGCGGGGGCCTACGAGCAGTACTTC.

The gene calls are TRBV5-1 and TRBJ1-1, with D possibly matching TRBD1 (6 bases). The CDR3 is made up of 14 amino acids. Germline lookup yields CDR1 SGHRS and CDR2 YFSETQ. The germline V and J ends were trimmed by 4 bases and 2 bases, with 12 bases remaining between them. DNA for the CDR3: TGCGCCAGCAGCCAGGACAGAGTTAACACTGAAGCTTTCTTT. Translated, it gives CASSQDRVNTEAFF. Full variable domain (remainder filled in from reference TRBV5-1 and TRBJ1-1): KAGVTQTPRYLIKTRGQQVTLSCSPISGHRSVSWYQQTPGQGLQFLFEYFSETQRNKGNFPGRFSGRQFSNSRSEMNVSTLELGDSALYLCASSQDRVNTEAFFGQGTRLTVV.

J is TRBJ2-7 and V is TRBV9, with TRBD1 matching over 7 bases. J was trimmed by 2 bases and V by 1 base; bases with no gene match: 9. The CDR3 totals 16 residues. CDR1 is SGDLS and CDR2 is YYNGEE in the germline V gene. CDR3 amino acids: CASSVSPDREPYEQYF. CDR3 in DNA: TGTGCCAGCAGCGTAAGCCCCGACAGGGAACCCTACGAGCAGTACTTC.

The V and J genes are TRBV19 and TRBJ2-1; the match to TRBD1 covers 9 bases. The CDR3 loop spans 15 amino acids. V lost 4 bases and J lost 6; bases outside the gene matches: 7. Germline V gene lookup returns CDR1 LNHDA and CDR2 SQIVND (reference sequence). The chain's CDR3 is CASSRGQGSSNEQFF. In DNA form, the CDR3 reads TGTGCCAGTAGTAGGGGACAGGGCAGTAGCAATGAGCAGTTCTTC.

The V gene is TRBV7-2, the J gene TRBJ2-5, with a weak D call TRBD2 (5 bases). V lost 5 bases and J lost 4, with 17 bases in between. CDR1 is SGHTA, CDR2 FQGNSA, per germline. This CDR3 region has 15 residues. The CDR3 loop is CASSLIAITGETQYF. The CDR3 nucleotides are TGTGCCAGCAGCCTTATAGCGATCACGGGAGAGACCCAGTACTTC.

The chain links TRBV10-1 to TRBJ2-3; 11 nucleotides line up with TRBD2. Germline-derived CDR1 and CDR2 are WNHNN and SYGVQD (reference sequence). This CDR3 is 16 amino acids long. Trimming cost V 3 bases and J 4 bases; bases outside gene matches: 6. The CDR3 DNA reads as TGCGCCAGCAGTGACTCGACTAGCGGGAAAGCAGATACGCAGTATTTT. Residues: CASSDSTSGKADTQYF.

This rearrangement joins TRBV27 to TRBJ2-1, with 8 bases that match TRBD2. V dropped 6 bases and J dropped 8; count of bases not matched to a gene: 12. The CDR3 has 15 residues. Germline V gene lookup returns CDR1 MNHEY and CDR2 SMNVEV (reference sequence). The CDR3 DNA is TGTGCCAGCAGGACCGGGACTAGTCTCGTCGATGAGCAGTTCTTC. Translating it yields CASRTGTSLVDEQFF.

The V and J genes are TRBV2 and TRBJ2-7; 7 bases are shared with TRBD2. Per germline, CDR1 SNHLY and CDR2 FYNNEI. The CDR3 runs to 12 residues. V lost 8 bases to trimming and J lost 7 bases; unmatched junction nucleotides: 8. CDR3 nucleotides: TGTGCCAGCTCTGGTTGGGGGGGTGAGCAGTACTTC. It translates to CASSGWGGEQYF.

V and J are TRBV28 and TRBJ1-1, with no clear D. Germline V gene data show CDR1 as MDHEN and CDR2 as SYDVKM. The CDR3 length is 12 residues. Trimming left V 5 bases short and J 6 bases short, with 10 bases between. The CDR3 region has the DNA TGTGCCAGCAGTACCTCCGGGGCTGAAGCTTTCTTT. This encodes CASSTSGAEAFF. The complete variable domain, with remaining parts taken from reference TRBV28 and TRBJ1-1, reads DVKVTQSSRYLVKRTGEKVFLECVQDMDHENMFWYRQDPGLGLRLIYFSYDVKMKEKGDIPEGYSVSREKKERFSLILESASTNQTSMYLCASSTSGAEAFFGQGTRLTVV.

The rearrangement links TRBV18 to TRBJ1-1; TRBD1 aligns across 9 bases. Germline V gene sequence: CDR1 KGHSH, CDR2 LQKENI. Trimming at V came to 6 bases and at J to 4 bases, leaving 6 bases not matched to a gene. The length of the CDR3 is 14 residues. CDR3 amino acids: CASSLQGAGTEAFF. The CDR3 DNA reads TGTGCCAGCTCTCTACAGGGGGCCGGCACTGAAGCTTTCTTT.